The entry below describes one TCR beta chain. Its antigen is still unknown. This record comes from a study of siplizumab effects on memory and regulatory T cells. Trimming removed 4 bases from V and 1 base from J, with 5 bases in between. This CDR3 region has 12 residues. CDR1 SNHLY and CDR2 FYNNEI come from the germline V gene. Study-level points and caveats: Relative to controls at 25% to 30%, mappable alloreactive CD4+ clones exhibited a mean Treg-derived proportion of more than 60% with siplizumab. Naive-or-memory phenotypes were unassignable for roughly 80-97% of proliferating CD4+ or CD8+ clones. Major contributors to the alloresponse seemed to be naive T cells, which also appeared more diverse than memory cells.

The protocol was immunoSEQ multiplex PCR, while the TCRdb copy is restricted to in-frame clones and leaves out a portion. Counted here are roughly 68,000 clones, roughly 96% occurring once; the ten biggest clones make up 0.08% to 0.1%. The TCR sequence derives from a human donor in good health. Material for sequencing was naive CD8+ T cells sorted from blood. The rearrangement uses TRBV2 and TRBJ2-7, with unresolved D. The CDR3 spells CASSGRSYEQYF. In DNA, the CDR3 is TGTGCCAGCAGTGGGCGGTCCTACGAGCAGTACTTC.